This T cell receptor beta chain was obtained from a study of OX40 agonist ivuxolimab in advanced cancers. About the study: Earlier treatment with anti-PD-1, anti-PD-L1 or anti-CTLA-4 was permitted, and 35% to 45% had received some.

Blood draws occurred at baseline, cycle 4 day 1, and cycle 7 day 1. The CDR3 extends over 14 amino acids. Germline assignment: CDR1 SGHRS and CDR2 YFSETQ. Germline trimming cut 1 base from V and 7 bases from J; bases unmatched to any gene: 5. Sequencing was performed with immunoSEQ multiplex PCR; in TCRdb, only in-frame clones are kept and a portion is missing. This sample has tens of thousands of clones; 87% occur once, and the top ten carry approximately 4.8%. The rearrangement uses TRBV5-1 and TRBJ1-5; TRBD1 agrees at 7 bases. This sequence was found in an adult with an advanced solid tumor such as melanoma, head and neck, liver or kidney cancer. Sample: CD4+ or CD8+ T cells sorted from blood, taken in a trial of the OX40 agonist ivuxolimab. CDR3 residues: CASSLTGDGQPQHF. In DNA form, the CDR3 reads TGCGCCAGCAGCTTGACAGGGGATGGGCAGCCCCAGCATTTT.